Shown below are 24 T cell receptor beta chains from a single sample sequenced in a study of metastatic and nonmetastatic thyroid tumors. TCRdb reanalyzed the PCR reads via MiXCR. The sample contains about 19,000 clones, under 45% of which appear only once. No patient had received any treatment before thyroid surgery. Specimen: tumor tissue. Receptor source: a female donor with papillary thyroid cancer or a benign thyroid nodule (not recorded which). Some clones in this sample may be carry-over from other donors' samples.

This clone was seen at least ten times. V gene TRBV27 combines with J gene TRBJ2-2; tentative D call: TRBD1 (6 bases). This CDR3 region has 13 residues. Trimming cost V 5 bases and J 7 bases, with 11 bases left between them. The germline V gene has CDR1 MNHEY and CDR2 SMNVEV (reference sequence). The CDR3, as DNA: TGTGCCAGCAGTCCCTGGACAGACGGGGAGCTGTTTTTT. It specifies CASSPWTDGELFF.

The chain employs TRBV2 and TRBJ1-4, with D unclear. Trimming took 4 bases from V and 0 from J, leaving 6 bases between them. CDR3 length: 14 residues. The V gene's germline CDR1 is SNHLY and CDR2 FYNNEI. The CDR3 region has the DNA TGTGCCAGCAGTGGGCGGGCAACTAATGAAAAACTGTTTTTT. As protein: CASSGRATNEKLFF.

V and J are TRBV4-3 and TRBJ2-2, with 7 nucleotides matching TRBD2. Losses at the gene ends were 0 bases for V and 4 bases for J; bases not matched to a gene: 5. The CDR3 contains 16 residues. Germline V gene data show CDR1 as LGHNA and CDR2 as YSLEER. This CDR3 reads CASSQEAPGGTGELFF. CDR3 in DNA: TGCGCCAGCAGCCAAGAGGCCCCGGGGGGCACCGGGGAGCTGTTTTTT.

V usage is TRBV5-1 and J usage is TRBJ1-1, with D hard to call. Germline loops: CDR1 SGHRS, CDR2 YFSETQ. The CDR3 extends over 14 amino acids. V lost 1 base to trimming and J lost 1 base, with 8 bases between them. The CDR3: CASSLWPGNTEAFF. The CDR3 bases are TGCGCCAGCAGCTTGTGGCCGGGGAACACTGAAGCTTTCTTT.

J is TRBJ2-7 and V is TRBV28; no reliable D call. CDR3 length: 13 residues. Deletions cut 1 base from V and 4 bases from J, with 8 bases between. Germline V lookup: CDR1 MDHEN, CDR2 SYDVKM. This CDR3 reads CASSLFRAYEQYF. The CDR3 DNA reads TGTGCCAGCAGTTTATTTCGGGCGTACGAGCAGTACTTC.

The chain employs TRBV30 and TRBJ1-3; D not certain. CDR3 length: 14 residues. Trimming stripped 2 bases from V and 0 bases from J, with 8 bases between. Germline V gives CDR1 GTSNPN, CDR2 SVGIG (reference sequence). For the CDR3, the DNA is TGTGCCTGGAGTTTGACAAGCTCTGGAAACACCATATATTTT. It yields the protein CAWSLTSSGNTIYF. Complete variable domain (other parts from reference TRBV30 and TRBJ1-3): SQTIHQWPATLVQPVGSPLSLECTVEGTSNPNLYWYRQAAGRGLQLLFYSVGIGQISSEVPQNLSASRPQDRQFILSSKKLLLSDSGFYLCAWSLTSSGNTIYFGEGSWLTVV.

The chain joins TRBV20-1 to TRBJ2-3, with 8 positions matching TRBD1. The CDR3 runs 13 residues. Trimming cost V 7 bases and J 1 base; bases outside gene matches: 4. The V gene's germline CDR1 is DFQATT and CDR2 SNEGSKA (reference sequence). CDR3 bases: TGCAGTGTCTCGGACAGGGGCACAGATACGCAGTATTTT. As protein: CSVSDRGTDTQYF.

This clone showed up just a few times. The rearrangement joins TRBV6-2 or TRBV6-3 to TRBJ1-2; no clear D gene. Per the germline V gene, CDR1 is MNHEY and CDR2 is SVGEGT. The CDR3 loop spans 12 amino acids. V was pared by 6 bases and J by 2 bases, with 7 bases between. The CDR3, as DNA: TGTGCCAGCAGCGCGATAAACTATGGCTACACCTTC. It yields the protein CASSAINYGYTF.

V is TRBV6-5 and J is TRBJ2-7, with D possibly being TRBD2 (6 bases). The germline V gene encodes CDR1 MNHEY and CDR2 SVGAGI. The V end was cut by 7 bases, the J end by 3 bases, with 19 bases between. The CDR3 is made up of 15 amino acids. The CDR3 region has the DNA TGTGCCAGCAAGTTTGCCGTGACGGACTACTACGAGCAGTACTTC. As protein: CASKFAVTDYYEQYF.

With respect to this clone: A much larger clone lies one base from this, so it may be a read error. The same CDR3 also results from other DNA sequences found in this sample. The chain has TRBV20-1 and TRBJ1-1; unclear D gene. There are 15 residues in the CDR3. CDR1 and CDR2 from the germline V gene are DFQATT and SNEGSKA (reference sequence). The DNA of the CDR3 is TGCAGTGCTACCGACCCGCTGACGGTGAACACTGAAGCCTTCTTT. This sequence encodes CSATDPLTVNTEAFF.

The J gene is TRBJ1-5, the V gene TRBV20-1, with D maybe TRBD1 (6 bases). The CDR3 has 13 amino acids. V was pared by 6 bases and J by 3 bases, with 12 bases between. Looked up from germline, CDR1 is DFQATT and CDR2 is SNEGSKA (reference sequence). CDR3 coding DNA: TGCAGTGCCATTGGACAGTCCAATCAGCCCCAGCATTTT. Protein product: CSAIGQSNQPQHF.

The J gene is TRBJ2-7, the V gene TRBV28; D is ambiguous. The CDR3 extends over 15 amino acids. V was pared by 2 bases and J by 3 bases, with 14 bases between. From germline, CDR1 is MDHEN and CDR2 SYDVKM. The CDR3 region has the DNA TGTGCCAGCAGTTTAATTTCCGAGCTGGGCTACGAGCAGTACTTC. It codes for CASSLISELGYEQYF.

The rearrangement joins TRBV5-1 to TRBJ1-5; D gene unclear. Looked up from germline, CDR1 is SGHRS and CDR2 is YFSETQ. The CDR3 extends over 15 amino acids. V lost 4 bases, J lost 2 bases, and 13 bases lay in between. The DNA for the CDR3 is TGCGCCAGCAGCCGGAGTGGTGGTGGCAATCAGCCCCAGCATTTT. Translated, it gives CASSRSGGGNQPQHF.

Turning to this clone: A read error is likely, as this CDR3 ends without the conserved phenylalanine or tryptophan. This chain connects TRBV6-2 or TRBV6-3 to TRBJ2-5; D possibly corresponds to TRBD1 (5 bases). The CDR3 sequence is 14 residues long. The V gene's germline CDR1 is MNHEY and CDR2 SVGEGT. Trimming took 1 base from V and 1 from J, leaving 7 bases between them. The CDR3 sequence: CASSYLTAQETQYL. The DNA of the CDR3 is TGTGCCAGCAGTTACTTGACAGCCCAAGAGACCCAGTACCTC.

This clone was observed a handful of times. V usage is TRBV12-3 or TRBV12-4 and J usage is TRBJ1-4; tentative D call: TRBD1 (5 bases). This CDR3 comprises 15 residues. The germline V and J ends were trimmed by 4 bases and 1 base, with 10 bases remaining between them. In nucleotides, the CDR3 is TGTGCCAGCAGTTCCGGGACCTTAACTAATGAAAAACTGTTTTTT. This sequence encodes CASSSGTLTNEKLFF.

This chain joins TRBV7-8 and TRBJ1-1; 10 positions agree with TRBD1. Losses at the gene ends were 6 bases for V and 3 bases for J; bases not matched to a gene: 4. The length of the CDR3 is 14 residues. Germline-derived CDR1 and CDR2 are SGHVS and FQNEAQ. CDR3 DNA: TGTGCCAGCAGGGGGACAGGGGCGTACACTGAAGCTTTCTTT. This encodes CASRGTGAYTEAFF.

The genes are TRBV27 and TRBJ2-1, with TRBD2 as a possible D gene (6 bases). Deletions cut 7 bases from V and 0 bases from J, with 13 bases between. The CDR3 spans 15 residues. Looked up from germline, CDR1 is MNHEY and CDR2 is SMNVEV (reference sequence). This CDR3 is CASTLAAASYNEQFF. Written as DNA, the CDR3 is TGTGCCAGCACCTTAGCGGCGGCCTCCTACAATGAGCAGTTCTTC.

This clone has only a few counts. V gene TRBV6-1 combines with J gene TRBJ2-2, with D possibly being TRBD1 or TRBD2 (5 bases each). Trimming pared 7 bases from V and 4 bases from J, leaving 16 bases between. CDR3 length equals 15 residues. Germline V lookup: CDR1 MNHNS, CDR2 SASEGT. This CDR3 reads CASTLGVAGTGELFF. CDR3 bases: TGTGCCAGCACCCTAGGGGTTGCGGGCACCGGGGAGCTGTTTTTT.

CDR3 bases: TGTGCCAGCAGCGTAGCTAATTGGGGTTACAATGAGCAGTTCTTC. Amino acids: CASSVANWGYNEQFF. This chain links TRBV9 with TRBJ2-1; D uncertain. From germline, CDR1 is SGDLS and CDR2 YYNGEE. This CDR3 has 15 residues. Trimming pared 0 bases from V and 4 bases from J, leaving 11 bases between.

A single count supports this clone. The J gene is TRBJ1-6, the V gene TRBV20-1; D is undetermined. The CDR3 covers 15 residues. The germline V gene has CDR1 DFQATT and CDR2 SNEGSKA (reference sequence). V was trimmed by 0 bases and J by 6 bases, leaving 12 bases between them. In DNA form, the CDR3 reads TGCAGTGCTAGAGATCTGAGAGTCCTTAATTCACCCCTCCACTTT. It yields the protein CSARDLRVLNSPLHF.

This clone occurred a few times. The rearrangement uses TRBV12-5 and TRBJ1-6; D gene uncertain. This CDR3 is built from 18 residues. Trimming removed 0 bases at V and 4 bases at J, with 16 bases between. The germline CDR1 and CDR2 sequences are LGHNT and FRNRAP. CDR3 coding DNA: TGTGCTAGTGGTTTGGTACTCGGCCTACTTCCTTATAATTCACCCCTCCACTTT. Amino acid sequence: CASGLVLGLLPYNSPLHF.

This clone was seen only once. This sequence joins TRBV7-9 and TRBJ1-6; 8 nucleotides agree with TRBD1. There are 14 residues in the CDR3. From germline, CDR1 is SEHNR and CDR2 FQNEAQ (reference sequence). The V and J ends lost 3 bases and 5 bases, in that order; junction bases with no gene match: 0. CDR3 residues: CASSLTGDNSPLHF. CDR3 DNA sequence: TGTGCCAGCAGCTTGACAGGGGATAATTCACCCCTCCACTTT.

This clone was detected only a few times. The chain carries TRBV12-3 or TRBV12-4 and TRBJ2-3; 9 bases align to TRBD2. The CDR3 runs to 16 residues. Trimming at V came to 5 bases and at J to 2 bases, leaving 8 bases not matched to a gene. The CDR3 nucleotides read TGTGCCAGCAGTCCCGGAGCGGGAGGATCCACAGATACGCAGTATTTT. The encoded protein is CASSPGAGGSTDTQYF.

This chain connects TRBV20-1 to TRBJ1-6; D gene ambiguous. This CDR3 comprises 14 residues. The V end was cut by 1 base, the J end by 5 bases, with 9 bases between. Germline loops: CDR1 DFQATT, CDR2 SNEGSKA (reference sequence). CDR3 in amino acids: CSARVIDDNSPLHF. As DNA, the CDR3 is TGCAGTGCTAGAGTCATCGACGATAATTCACCCCTCCACTTT.